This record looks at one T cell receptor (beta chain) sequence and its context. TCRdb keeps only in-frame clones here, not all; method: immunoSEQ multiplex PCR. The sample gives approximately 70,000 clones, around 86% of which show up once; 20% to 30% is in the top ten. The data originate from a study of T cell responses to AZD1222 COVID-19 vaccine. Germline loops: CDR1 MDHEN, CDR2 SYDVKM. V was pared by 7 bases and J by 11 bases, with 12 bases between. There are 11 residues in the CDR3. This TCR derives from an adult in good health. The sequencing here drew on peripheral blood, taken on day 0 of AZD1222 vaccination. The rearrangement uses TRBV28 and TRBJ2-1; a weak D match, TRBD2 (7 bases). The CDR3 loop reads CASTGGQQQFF. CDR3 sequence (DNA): TGTGCCAGCACCGGGGGGCAGCAGCAGTTCTTC.